Listed below are T cell receptor beta chains from one sample, sequenced in a study of blood T cell repertoires in COVID-19. Using immunoSEQ multiplex PCR, the repertoire was profiled, and TCRdb retains in-frame clones only, with some absent. The sample lists approximately 140,000 clones, approximately 84% occurring once. The specimen sequenced was peripheral blood. Every receptor here comes from an elderly woman with acute or convalescent COVID-19. Each CDR3 is given with its conserved first and last residue. D genes are given only for firm matches. Expanded clones get a size class; other rows say once, few or many, or leave the size out.

TRBD1	TRBV4-3	TRBJ2-1	.	CASSPGQGWDEQFF	TGCGCCAGCAGCCCCGGACAGGGGTGGGATGAGCAGTTCTTC
TRBD1	TRBV3-1/TRBV3-2	TRBJ2-7	.	CASSQENDRAYEQYF	TGTGCCAGCAGCCAAGAAAACGACAGGGCGTACGAGCAGTACTTC
.	TRBV23-1	TRBJ2-6	.	CASSQANPDSPSGANVLTF	TGCGCCAGCAGTCAAGCAAACCCGGACAGCCCCTCTGGGGCCAACGTCCTGACTTTC
TRBD2	TRBV11-2	TRBJ2-7	.	CASSLDAGLDSHEQYF	TGTGCCAGCAGCTTAGACGCAGGACTAGATTCCCACGAGCAGTACTTC
.	TRBV9	TRBJ1-1	.	CASSALLNTEAFF	TGTGCCAGCAGCGCGTTGTTGAACACTGAAGCTTTCTTT
TRBD1	TRBV7-9	TRBJ2-7	.	CASTRAGQGVNEQYF	TGTGCCAGCACCAGAGCCGGACAGGGGGTTAACGAGCAGTACTTC
TRBD2	TRBV11-2	TRBJ2-3	.	CASSTTSGADTQYF	TGTGCCAGCAGCACCACTAGCGGGGCAGATACGCAGTATTTT
TRBD1	TRBV5-1	TRBJ1-5	.	CASSQGGDNQPQHF	TGCGCCAGCAGCCAGGGGGGAGACAATCAGCCCCAGCATTTT
.	TRBV5-5	TRBJ1-4	.	CASSGGAPGEKLFF	TGTGCCAGCAGCGGAGGGGCGCCTGGTGAAAAACTGTTTTTT
.	TRBV4-1	TRBJ1-2	.	CASSNKDSHGYTF	TGCGCCAGCAGCAATAAGGACAGTCATGGCTACACCTTC
TRBD2	TRBV6-6	TRBJ2-7	.	CASSSPGLAYEQYF	TGTGCCAGCAGCTCCCCGGGACTAGCCTACGAGCAGTACTTC
TRBD1	TRBV9	TRBJ2-1	once	CASSVGGNRGDYNEQFF	TGTGCCAGCAGCGTAGGTGGGAACAGGGGGGACTACAATGAGCAGTTCTTC
TRBD2	TRBV4-1	TRBJ2-1	.	CASSQEGRTSGSHNEQFF	TGCGCCAGCAGCCAAGAGGGCCGGACTAGCGGGAGCCACAATGAGCAGTTCTTC
TRBD2	TRBV3-1/TRBV3-2	TRBJ2-7	.	CASSPRTSGSYEQYF	TGTGCCAGCAGCCCTCGGACTAGCGGCTCCTACGAGCAGTACTTC
TRBD1	TRBV29-1	TRBJ2-7	.	CSVGAGGSLEQYF	TGCAGCGTTGGTGCAGGGGGATCCCTCGAGCAGTACTTC
.	TRBV30	TRBJ2-3	.	CAWSPGGTDTQYF	TGTGCCTGGAGCCCAGGGGGCACAGATACGCAGTATTTT
.	TRBV6-5	TRBJ1-2	once	CASSSQQSNYGYTF	TGTGCCAGCAGCTCACAGCAATCTAACTATGGCTACACCTTC
TRBD2	TRBV5-6	TRBJ2-1	.	CASSLGASGAYNEQFF	TGTGCCAGCAGCTTAGGGGCTAGCGGGGCCTACAATGAGCAGTTCTTC
TRBD1	TRBV7-9	TRBJ1-1	.	CASSHKTGGMNTEAFF	TGTGCCAGCAGCCATAAGACAGGGGGCATGAACACTGAAGCTTTCTTT
.	TRBV7-2	TRBJ1-6	few	CASSLAPSSSYNSPLHF	TGTGCCAGCAGCTTAGCGCCATCGAGCTCCTATAATTCACCCCTCCACTTT
TRBD2	TRBV7-2	TRBJ2-5	.	CASSVGLAGQETQYF	TGTGCCAGCAGCGTCGGACTAGCGGGGCAAGAGACCCAGTACTTC
TRBD2	TRBV27	TRBJ2-3	.	CASSLSGGGASDTQYF	TGTGCCAGCAGTTTATCCGGCGGGGGGGCCTCAGATACGCAGTATTTT
.	TRBV19	TRBJ1-1	.	CASSTQGSTEAFF	TGTGCCAGCAGCACGCAGGGTAGCACTGAAGCTTTCTTT
.	TRBV12-3/TRBV12-4	TRBJ2-1	.	CASTPGVGNEQFF	TGTGCCAGCACCCCCGGAGTGGGCAATGAGCAGTTCTTC
TRBD2	TRBV19	TRBJ2-3	.	CASSPSGTTADTQYF	TGTGCCAGTAGTCCTAGCGGGACCACCGCAGATACGCAGTATTTT
.	TRBV30	TRBJ1-2	.	CAWRPQGQYGYTF	TGTGCCTGGAGGCCGCAGGGGCAGTATGGCTACACCTTC
TRBD1	TRBV2	TRBJ1-1	.	CASSEGQGKMNTEAFF	TGTGCCAGCAGTGAAGGACAGGGGAAGATGAACACTGAAGCTTTCTTT
TRBD1	TRBV6-6	TRBJ2-7	.	CASSYARQGGLHEQYF	TGTGCCAGCAGTTACGCCCGACAGGGCGGATTGCACGAGCAGTACTTC
.	TRBV30	TRBJ2-6	.	CAWRSPSGANVLTF	TGTGCCTGGAGGAGTCCCTCTGGGGCCAACGTCCTGACTTTC
.	TRBV7-9	TRBJ1-4	.	CASSSKVSEKLFF	TGTGCCAGCAGTTCCAAAGTGAGTGAAAAACTGTTTTTT
TRBD1	TRBV10-1	TRBJ1-1	.	CASSGGQGGKAEAFF	TGCGCCAGCAGTGGAGGACAGGGGGGAAAGGCTGAAGCTTTCTTT
.	TRBV7-8	TRBJ2-5	.	CASSRSFEVERETQYF	TGTGCCAGCAGCCGTAGTTTTGAGGTAGAGAGGGAGACCCAGTACTTC
.	TRBV9	TRBJ1-1	.	CASSVAGDTEAFF	TGTGCCAGCAGCGTAGCGGGGGACACTGAAGCTTTCTTT
TRBD2	TRBV13	TRBJ2-5	.	CASSLAAGGGYQETQYF	TGTGCCAGCAGCTTAGCGGCAGGCGGGGGATACCAAGAGACCCAGTACTTC
TRBD1	TRBV7-2	TRBJ1-2	.	CASSSTLTQGVGYTF	TGTGCCAGCAGCTCCACGCTTACCCAGGGGGTAGGCTACACCTTC